These T cell receptor beta chains were read from a single sample in a study of shared clonotypes between healthy human individuals. The table came from immunoSEQ multiplex PCR; TCRdb's copy has only in-frame clones and leaves some out. The data show about 190,000 clones, approximately 61% seen once. The specimen sequenced was memory CD4+ T cells sorted from blood. The receptors were gathered from a man between 25 and 39 years old in good health. CDR3s include the opening cysteine and the closing phenylalanine or tryptophan. D genes are given only for firm matches. Clone size is given for some rows only: seen once, a few or many times, or a class if the clone is expanded.

d_gene	j_gene	v_gene	abundance	CDR3nt	CDR3aa
.	TRBJ2-2	TRBV19	few	TGTGCCAGTAGTATAACGTGGACGTCCGGGGAGCTGTTTTTT	CASSITWTSGELFF
TRBD2	TRBJ2-1	TRBV9	.	TGTGCCAGCAGCGTAGAGCGGGAGAGCCGCAATGAGCAGTTCTTC	CASSVERESRNEQFF
TRBD2	TRBJ2-1	TRBV6-1	few	TGTGCCAGCAGTGAAGCAGTCGGGAGGGCAGGCAATGAGCAGTTCTTC	CASSEAVGRAGNEQFF
TRBD2	TRBJ2-5	TRBV4-3	.	TGCGCCAGCAGCCAAGCTGCGGGAGCGGCACAAGAGACCCAGTACTTC	CASSQAAGAAQETQYF
.	TRBJ1-1	TRBV27	.	TGTGCCAGCAGTTTCGGGGGGCGCAGGAACACTGAAGCTTTCTTT	CASSFGGRRNTEAFF
.	TRBJ2-3	TRBV9	once	TGTGCCAGCAGCGTAGTGAGTTCCAGGGGAACAGATACGCAGTATTTT	CASSVVSSRGTDTQYF
TRBD2	TRBJ2-3	TRBV6-5	.	TGTGCCAGCAATGAGAATAGCGGGAATACGCAGTATTTT	CASNENSGNTQYF
.	TRBJ2-5	TRBV2	.	TGTGCCAGCAGCGCACAAGAGACCCAGTACTTC	CASSAQETQYF
.	TRBJ2-5	TRBV5-4	.	TGTGCCAGCAGCCACGGGTCTTACCAAGAGACCCAGTACTTC	CASSHGSYQETQYF
TRBD2	TRBJ2-2	TRBV6-1	.	TGTGCCAGCAGTGAATCAGCGGGAGCGGCCGGGGAGCTGTTTTTT	CASSESAGAAGELFF
.	TRBJ2-7	TRBV30	.	TGTGCCTGGCGTCACAAGGCCGAGCAGTACTTC	CAWRHKAEQYF
.	TRBJ1-4	TRBV4-1	.	TGCGCCAGCAGCCAGTTTGCGGGTGAAAAACTGTTTTTT	CASSQFAGEKLFF
TRBD2	TRBJ2-3	TRBV5-4	.	TGTTCCAGCAGCTCACCCAATAGCGGGAGCCCAGATACGCAGTATTTT	CSSSSPNSGSPDTQYF
TRBD2	TRBJ2-7	TRBV7-3	.	TGTGCCAGCAGCTTAGTTAGCGGGGCAACCTACGAGCAGTACTTC	CASSLVSGATYEQYF
.	TRBJ1-5	TRBV19	.	TGTGCCAGTAGTAGGGGGTTTCAGCCCCAGCATTTT	CASSRGFQPQHF
TRBD2	TRBJ2-1	TRBV7-8	.	TGTGCCAGCAGCTCAGGCCTAGCGGGAGGGCCGAATGAGCAGTTCTTC	CASSSGLAGGPNEQFF
.	TRBJ2-7	TRBV7-8	.	TGTGCCAGCAGCGACATAGGGCAGACCCACTACGAGCAGTACTTC	CASSDIGQTHYEQYF
TRBD1	TRBJ2-7	TRBV5-5	.	TGTGCCAGCAGCCTAGAGGGATGGGACAGATCCTACGAGCAGTACTTC	CASSLEGWDRSYEQYF
.	TRBJ2-1	TRBV1	few	TGCACCAGCAGCCAAGATCCAGCGGGAGAAAAGTCCTACAATGAGCAGTTCTTC	CTSSQDPAGEKSYNEQFF
.	TRBJ2-7	TRBV15	.	TGTGCCACCAGCAGAGGAGGGAGCGACTACGAGCAGTACTTC	CATSRGGSDYEQYF
TRBD1	TRBJ2-7	TRBV7-2	.	TGTGCCAGCAGTTTACAGGGGAACACAATCTACGAGCAGTACTTC	CASSLQGNTIYEQYF
.	TRBJ2-3	TRBV7-9	few	TGTGCCAGCAGCGGAGATGGGGGGAACACAGATACGCAGTATTTT	CASSGDGGNTDTQYF